Below, 13 T cell receptor beta chains from the same sample are listed, as sequenced in a study of blood T cell repertoires in COVID-19. Assay: immunoSEQ multiplex PCR; the TCRdb copy retains only in-frame clones and omits some. The table lists about 290,000 clones, about nine tenths of them singletons. The sample comprised peripheral blood. These receptors all come from a woman in her thirties with active or convalescent COVID-19.

This clone showed up just once. The chain is built from TRBV2 and TRBJ2-3; the match to TRBD1 covers 8 bases. J lost 5 bases, V lost 8 bases, and 6 bases had no gene match. Germline lookup yields CDR1 SNHLY and CDR2 FYNNEI. This CDR3 spans 13 amino acids. CDR3 residues: CASAATGEDTQYF. The CDR3 DNA follows: TGTGCCAGCGCTGCGACAGGGGAAGATACGCAGTATTTT.

This rearrangement joins TRBV6-1 to TRBJ2-7; 11 positions agree with TRBD1. Trimming at V came to 3 bases and at J to 5 bases, leaving 3 bases not matched to a gene. Looked up from germline, CDR1 is MNHNS and CDR2 is SASEGT. CDR3 length: 14 residues. The CDR3 sequence: CASSERTGGNEQYF. CDR3 bases: TGTGCCAGCAGTGAGAGGACAGGGGGCAACGAGCAGTACTTC.

This rearrangement joins TRBV18 to TRBJ2-2; D is unclear. V was pared by 3 bases and J by 1 base, with 6 bases between. Germline loops: CDR1 KGHSH, CDR2 LQKENI. The CDR3 extends over 14 amino acids. CDR3 residues: CASSPRGNTGELFF. Here the CDR3 DNA reads TGTGCCAGCTCACCCAGAGGGAACACCGGGGAGCTGTTTTTT.

This clone was counted only a few times. V and J are TRBV5-1 and TRBJ1-2, with 10 bases that match TRBD1. With V trimmed by 4 bases and J by 3 bases, 3 bases remained unmatched. The germline gives CDR1 SGHRS, CDR2 YFSETQ. This CDR3 comprises 14 residues. The CDR3 loop reads CASSRTGGDYGYTF. In DNA, the CDR3 is TGCGCCAGCAGCAGGACAGGGGGGGACTATGGCTACACCTTC.

The CDR3 region is CAWSGPPLHF. As DNA, the CDR3 is TGTGCCTGGAGTGGGCCCCCCCTCCACTTT. This rearrangement joins TRBV30 to TRBJ1-6; the D is unclear. The CDR3 runs to 10 residues. Per the germline V gene, CDR1 is GTSNPN and CDR2 is SVGIG (reference sequence). Trimming shortened V by 1 base and J by 13 bases, and 5 bases separated the two germline ends.

The CDR3 nucleotides are TGTGCCACCAGTGACCCTTCGGGACAGGGGAAAACCGGGGAGCTGTTTTTT. It yields the protein CATSDPSGQGKTGELFF. This chain connects TRBV24-1 to TRBJ2-2; TRBD1 matches at 10 bases. CDR1 is KGHDR, CDR2 SFDVKD, per germline. With 4 bases clipped from V and 5 bases from J, the junction kept 9 bases outside the gene matches. The CDR3 totals 17 residues.

The rearrangement links TRBV30 to TRBJ1-6, with TRBD1 matching 8 bases. CDR1 GTSNPN and CDR2 SVGIG come from the germline V gene (reference sequence). V lost 5 bases to trimming and J lost 6 bases; unmatched junction nucleotides: 6. The CDR3 is 14 amino acids. Written as DNA, the CDR3 is TGTGCCTGGCCCGGGACAGGACTTAATTCACCCCTCCACTTT. Encoded protein: CAWPGTGLNSPLHF.

This clone was observed a handful of times. V and J are TRBV30 and TRBJ1-2, with D maybe TRBD1 (5 bases). Per germline, CDR1 GTSNPN and CDR2 SVGIG (reference sequence). With 2 bases removed from V and 8 bases from J, the gap between germline ends came to 9 bases. The CDR3 runs 11 residues. CDR3 sequence (DNA): TGTGCCTGGAGTCGGGACTGGGGCTACACCTTC. Translated, it gives CAWSRDWGYTF. The whole variable domain, remainder taken from reference TRBV30 and TRBJ1-2, is SQTIHQWPATLVQPVGSPLSLECTVEGTSNPNLYWYRQAAGRGLQLLFYSVGIGQISSEVPQNLSASRPQDRQFILSSKKLLLSDSGFYLCAWSRDWGYTFGSGTRLTVV.

The chain joins TRBV6-6 to TRBJ1-1; a possible D gene is TRBD1 (6 bases). The CDR3 sequence is 12 residues long. Germline CDR1 reads MNHNY; CDR2 reads SVGAGI (reference sequence). Deletions cut 2 bases from V and 11 bases from J, with 12 bases between. The DNA of the CDR3 is TGTGCCAGCAGTTACGTGGGGGGGGCGGCTTTCTTT. Translated, it gives CASSYVGGAAFF.

The chain joins TRBV5-1 to TRBJ2-7, with 7 bases aligning to TRBD1. J was trimmed by 3 bases and V by 4 bases; bases with no gene match: 10. The CDR3 contains 15 residues. From germline, CDR1 is SGHRS and CDR2 YFSETQ. The chain's CDR3 is CASSTTGTELYEQYF. CDR3 sequence (DNA): TGCGCCAGCAGCACGACCGGGACAGAGCTCTACGAGCAGTACTTC.

The chain links TRBV6-2 or TRBV6-3 to TRBJ1-5; possibly TRBD1 for D (6 bases). The CDR3 contains 14 residues. The germline V gene has CDR1 MNHEY and CDR2 SVGEGT. V dropped 5 bases and J dropped 3 bases, with 11 bases sitting between them. The CDR3 loop is CASSLDRSNQPQHF. The CDR3 bases are TGTGCCAGCAGTCTCGACAGGTCCAATCAGCCCCAGCATTTT.

The chain uses TRBV5-1 and TRBJ2-3; TRBD2 matches 8 bases. Looked up from germline, CDR1 is SGHRS and CDR2 is YFSETQ. V trimming: 3 bases; J trimming: 0 bases; junction bases outside the gene matches: 3. The CDR3 is made up of 15 amino acids. The CDR3 nucleotides are TGCGCCAGCAGCTCATTAGCGGGGAGCACAGATACGCAGTATTTT. Amino acids: CASSSLAGSTDTQYF.

This chain links TRBV19 with TRBJ1-4, with D maybe TRBD1 (5 bases). Deletions cut 3 bases from V and 0 bases from J, with 8 bases between. The CDR3 length is 15 residues. CDR1 and CDR2 from the germline V gene are LNHDA and SQIVND (reference sequence). The chain's CDR3 is CASSIGTPTNEKLFF. For the CDR3, the DNA is TGTGCCAGTAGTATTGGGACTCCAACTAATGAAAAACTGTTTTTT.